A selection of T cell receptor beta chains follows, all from one sample in a study of cytomegalovirus exposure and HLA in healthy donors. Generated by immunoSEQ multiplex PCR, the TCRdb table keeps only in-frame clones and is missing some. The sample contains around 60,000 clones, around 90% of which appear only once. The material sequenced was PBMCs. The receptors originated from a man between 18 and 35 years old in good health and CMV-seronegative. Both conserved end residues are trimmed from each CDR3.

CDR3 length,V gene,CDR3 protein
14,TRBV27,ASSLEREGPTDTQY
15,TRBV7-7,ASSYLPGLAGVDEQF
10,TRBV10-3,AISDGRGEAF
13,TRBV6-1,ASSSQGSSKNIQY
12,TRBV6-5,ASSKGDPPYEQY
13,TRBV27,ASSLSGTGSYEQY
13,TRBV27,ASSHDRGRLETQY
13,TRBV6-1,ASSLSPGVRNEQF
10,TRBV29-1,SVGTGGDTQY
14,TRBV25-1,ASSGTGKPNTGELF
16,TRBV18,ASSPDRGLGAGANVLT
12,TRBV15,ATSSDRMGYEQY
12,TRBV5-1,ASSLVVSPYEQY
11,TRBV5-1,ASSQGARETQY
18,TRBV4-1,ASSQVKNPVPGQGNEKLF
13,TRBV30,AWTQGGRAGNTIY
14,TRBV6-6,ASSPTSGRALGEQF
13,TRBV7-3,ASSLTSGVYEKQY
17,TRBV11-2,ASSSLAGPTSQGHNEQF
16,TRBV28,ASSSTQSGTGVSYEQY
12,TRBV27,ASSPGTGFHEQY
12,TRBV28,ASQGVNSNQPQH
12,TRBV6-1,ASSEAGRGYGYT
10,TRBV28,ASSRKPGHLN
15,TRBV29-1,SVEDPGLAGGRDTQY
11,TRBV6-5,ASSPFRGETQY
13,TRBV6-6,ASSYNGGRAREQF
12,TRBV5-1,ASSDLVAGREQF
13,TRBV6-6,ASSYRGGGQETQY
12,TRBV6-6,ASRTGQGNQPQH
13,TRBV7-9,ASSPAEGRAYEQF
13,TRBV28,ASSPTSGVGYEQF
13,TRBV28,ASSTPSGGYNEQF
12,TRBV19,ASSIMRSNQPQH
17,TRBV7-2,ASSLQGTSGNERPYEQY
17,TRBV10-2,ASSESGLAGVGPIYEQY
17,TRBV28,ASSFLYSAGGPLGYEQY
13,TRBV6-5,ASSFKGLALNEQF
12,TRBV9,ASSSSGSTDTQY
13,TRBV2,ASSERLAGAHEQY
11,TRBV19,ASSIGAGNTIY
14,TRBV5-1,ASSAKGLAAHNEQF
10,TRBV5-1,ASGTGIGEQY
12,TRBV5-6,ASTPTGTPNEQF
13,TRBV5-1,ASSFPQKPQGKQF
11,TRBV6-1,ASSENGSNEQF
12,TRBV4-2,ASSLQRLGGEQF
12,TRBV7-6,ASSLDGRRYEQF
11,TRBV7-3,ASSLGRQETQY
11,TRBV28,ASSYRGNTEAF
12,TRBV19,ASSVTGTGAEAF
13,TRBV7-2,ASSLVWGEGQPQH